These T cell receptor beta chains were read from a single sample in a study of T cell responses to AZD1222 COVID-19 vaccine. Sequenced by immunoSEQ multiplex PCR; TCRdb stores in-frame clones only, minus some. The repertoire holds over 130,000 clones, 90% to 95% seen once, with roughly 5% in the top ten. Sequenced here: peripheral blood, sampled on day 0 of AZD1222 vaccination. All receptors derive from an adult in good health. The CDR3 runs from the conserved cysteine through the conserved F or W. The D gene is left open where the match is weak. Some rows mark clone size as missing; the rest say once, few, many or name a class of expanded clone.

d_call	v_call	clone_size	j_call	cdr3_aa	cdr3_nt
NA	TRBV30	NA	TRBJ2-3	CAWKQLESGDTQYF	TGTGCCTGGAAGCAACTGGAGAGTGGCGATACGCAGTATTTT
NA	TRBV27	NA	TRBJ2-1	CASSTVGSFQFF	TGTGCCAGCAGTACGGTGGGATCATTTCAGTTCTTC
NA	TRBV27	NA	TRBJ2-7	CASSLGSRRHSYEQYF	TGTGCCAGCAGTTTGGGTAGCAGAAGACACTCCTACGAGCAGTACTTC
TRBD2	TRBV9	NA	TRBJ2-2	CASSSRELAGGYGELFF	TGTGCCAGCAGCTCAAGGGAACTAGCGGGAGGTTACGGGGAGCTGTTTTTT
NA	TRBV9	NA	TRBJ2-2	CASSGAGLTGGELFF	TGTGCCAGCAGCGGTGCGGGCCTAACGGGCGGGGAGCTGTTTTTT
NA	TRBV9	few	TRBJ1-1	CASSVVESGEAFF	TGTGCCAGCAGCGTAGTTGAGTCCGGGGAAGCTTTCTTT
TRBD1	TRBV7-8	NA	TRBJ1-2	CASSLNPGTDALYGYTF	TGTGCCAGCAGCTTAAACCCTGGGACAGATGCTCTCTATGGCTACACCTTC
NA	TRBV4-1	once	TRBJ1-6	CASSQALNRGWSSPLHF	TGCGCCAGCAGCCAAGCCTTAAATAGGGGGTGGTCCTCACCCCTCCACTTT
NA	TRBV9	NA	TRBJ2-3	CASTDSKGAQYF	TGTGCCAGCACCGACTCCAAGGGAGCGCAGTATTTT
NA	TRBV5-6	NA	TRBJ1-6	CASRFDTNSPLHF	TGTGCCAGCAGATTCGACACGAATTCACCCCTCCACTTT
TRBD1	TRBV7-9	NA	TRBJ2-7	CASSLQDREQYF	TGTGCCAGCAGCTTACAGGACAGGGAGCAGTACTTC
NA	TRBV6-5	NA	TRBJ2-7	CASSRGFEQYF	TGTGCCAGCAGTCGGGGATTCGAGCAGTACTTC
NA	TRBV11-2	once	TRBJ1-2	CASSEDRINYGYTF	TGTGCCAGCAGCGAGGACAGAATTAACTATGGCTACACCTTC
NA	TRBV3-1/TRBV3-2	NA	TRBJ1-1	CASSGTGEAFF	TGTGCCAGCAGCGGCACAGGGGAAGCTTTCTTT
NA	TRBV16	once	TRBJ1-1	CASSQSTVAGTEAFF	TGTGCCAGCAGCCAATCCACAGTGGCAGGCACTGAAGCTTTCTTT
NA	TRBV6-5	NA	TRBJ1-1	CASGGRWNTEAFF	TGTGCCAGCGGGGGCCGGTGGAACACTGAAGCTTTCTTT
NA	TRBV5-1	once	TRBJ2-5	CASTPRGQGETQYF	TGCGCCAGCACCCCCCGTGGGCAGGGAGAGACCCAGTACTTC
NA	TRBV11-3	NA	TRBJ1-3	CASSLDRMLYGNTIYF	TGTGCCAGCAGCTTAGATCGAATGCTTTATGGAAACACCATATATTTT
NA	TRBV19	NA	TRBJ2-5	CASGGAGGETQYF	TGTGCCAGCGGTGGGGCAGGGGGGGAGACCCAGTACTTC
TRBD2	TRBV27	NA	TRBJ2-7	CASSPRGSSGRSYEQYF	TGTGCCAGCAGTCCCCGAGGCTCTAGCGGACGCTCCTACGAGCAGTACTTC
TRBD1	TRBV9	NA	TRBJ1-2	CASSLERGDRAYGYTF	TGTGCCAGCAGCCTAGAACGGGGGGACAGGGCCTATGGCTACACCTTC
NA	TRBV4-3	NA	TRBJ1-1	CASRLNWMNTEAFF	TGCGCCAGCAGGCTAAATTGGATGAACACTGAAGCTTTCTTT
TRBD1	TRBV6-5	NA	TRBJ1-6	CASSYPPGQGNSPLHF	TGTGCCAGCAGTTACCCGCCGGGACAGGGTAATTCACCCCTCCACTTT
NA	TRBV19	NA	TRBJ1-4	CASGRTMGEKLFF	TGTGCCAGTGGGCGGACCATGGGGGAAAAACTGTTTTTT
NA	TRBV7-9	NA	TRBJ2-1	CASRGGSYNEQFF	TGTGCCAGCAGAGGGGGCTCCTACAATGAGCAGTTCTTC
TRBD1	TRBV10-3	NA	TRBJ1-2	CATTTGAGYTF	TGTGCCACCACTACAGGGGCTGGCTACACCTTC
NA	TRBV7-9	NA	TRBJ1-1	CASSLGGAISRGIF	TGTGCCAGCTCCTTGGGAGGGGCCATCAGTCGGGGGATCTTT
NA	TRBV5-4	few	TRBJ2-7	CASSLQERSYEQYF	TGTGCCAGCAGCTTGCAGGAAAGGAGCTACGAGCAGTACTTC
TRBD2	TRBV5-1	once	TRBJ2-5	CASSSGLAGQETQYF	TGCGCCAGCAGCTCGGGACTAGCGGGACAAGAGACCCAGTACTTC
NA	TRBV4-1	NA	TRBJ1-4	CASSQPLGGDEKLFF	TGCGCCAGCAGCCAGCCCCTGGGTGGGGATGAAAAACTGTTTTTT
TRBD1	TRBV5-1	NA	TRBJ2-5	CASSTQGQREETQYF	TGCGCCAGCAGCACACAGGGACAGAGAGAAGAGACCCAGTACTTC
TRBD1	TRBV19	NA	TRBJ2-7	CASSIGPYRDRVDEQYF	TGTGCCAGTAGTATCGGACCCTACCGGGACAGGGTTGACGAGCAGTACTTC
NA	TRBV9	NA	TRBJ1-4	CASSGIGATNEKLFF	TGTGCCAGCAGCGGGATAGGGGCAACTAATGAAAAACTGTTTTTT
NA	TRBV4-3	NA	TRBJ1-5	CASSQDVGSGQPQHF	TGCGCCAGCAGCCAAGATGTGGGGTCCGGTCAGCCCCAGCATTTT
TRBD1	TRBV19	NA	TRBJ2-7	CASSIGAGGSYEQYF	TGTGCCAGTAGTATAGGGGCAGGGGGCTCCTACGAGCAGTACTTC
NA	TRBV19	NA	TRBJ1-2	CASSIGAGRRYGYTF	TGTGCCAGTAGTATAGGGGCAGGGCGACGCTATGGCTACACCTTC
TRBD1	TRBV19	once	TRBJ2-1	CASSMRDRVQFF	TGTGCCAGTAGTATGAGGGACAGGGTTCAGTTCTTC